The clone carrying this T cell receptor beta chain was found many times. Its antigen is unknown. This record belongs to a study of T cells after yellow fever vaccination. MiXCR, run by TCRdb on the 5' RACE reads, gives a single entry per CDR3 protein. The data contain approximately 74,000 distinct CDR3 sequences, about 6% of them singletons. This CDR3 is 13 amino acids long. Trimming cost V 6 bases and J 7 bases, with 15 bases left between them. From germline, CDR1 is LNHDA and CDR2 SQIVND (reference sequence). Study conclusions and caveats: The secondary response showed a weaker magnitude and a faster peak, day 5 versus 15.

The chain carries TRBV19 and TRBJ1-2; D is undetermined. The starting material was CD4+ T cells sorted from PBMCs, obtained around 14 days after the first yellow fever vaccination. This TCR came from a man in his late teens or twenties who received the YFV17D yellow fever vaccine. The CDR3 DNA reads as TGTGCCAGTAGGGGCTTGGGGTTTTTTGGCTACACCTTC. Its translation is CASRGLGFFGYTF. The full variable domain, completed using reference TRBV19 and TRBJ1-2, is DGGITQSPKYLFRKEGQNVTLSCEQNLNHDAMYWYRQDPGQGLRLIYYSQIVNDFQKGDIAEGYSVSREKKESFPLTVTSAQKNPTAFYLCASRGLGFFGYTFGSGTRLTVV.